This T cell receptor (beta chain) appears in the sequencing data of a study of beta chain features in type 1 diabetes. Across the whole study: Patients and healthy donors were similar in age, gender and cell yields. Sorted cells, approximately 110 million in number, were examined across all samples.

The authors reverse transcribed all of the isolated RNA, so sequencing captured expressed TCRB transcripts. Only in-frame clones appear in the TCRdb table, and some are missing; sequencing was by immunoSEQ multiplex PCR. The sample shows hundreds of thousands of clones, around 16% of them seen only once. Points from the study as a whole: Whether HLA type influences TCRB rearrangement remained unresolved here. Shorter templates may be favored by PCR, equally so in patients and controls.

In regard to this clone: The antigen is unknown.

The sequence derives from a man aged 18 to 30 in good health. Specimen: naive CD4+ T cells from blood.

CDR3 nucleotide sequence: TGTGCCAGTAGTAAACCCCCTAGCGGTTTCTACAATGAGCAGTTCTTC. Amino acids: CASSKPPSGFYNEQFF. J is TRBJ2-1 and V is TRBV19; 7 bases are shared with TRBD2. The germline gives CDR1 LNHDA, CDR2 SQIVND (reference sequence). Losses at the gene ends were 4 bases for V and 3 bases for J; bases not matched to a gene: 9. This CDR3 contains 16 residues.